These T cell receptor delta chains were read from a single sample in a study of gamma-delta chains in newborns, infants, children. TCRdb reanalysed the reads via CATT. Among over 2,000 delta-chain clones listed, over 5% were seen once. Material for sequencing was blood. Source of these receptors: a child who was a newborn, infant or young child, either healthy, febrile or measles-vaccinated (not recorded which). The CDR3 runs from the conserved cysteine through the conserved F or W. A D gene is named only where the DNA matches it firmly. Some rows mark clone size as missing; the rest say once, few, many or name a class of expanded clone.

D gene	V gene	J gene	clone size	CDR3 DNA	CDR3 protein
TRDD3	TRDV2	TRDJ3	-	TGTGCCTGTGACAAAGTACTGGGGGATACTCGACGCTCCTGGGACACCCGACAGATGTTTTTC	CACDKVLGDTRRSWDTRQMFF
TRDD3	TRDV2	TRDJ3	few	TGTGCCTGTGACTCACTGGGGGGTTCTAGCCCCTGGGACACCCGACAGATGTTTTTC	CACDSLGGSSPWDTRQMFF
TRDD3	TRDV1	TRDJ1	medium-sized	TGTGCTCTTGGGGAACTTCGCCTTCTTCCTTGGGGGATACCCGATAAACTCATCTTT	CALGELRLLPWGIPDKLIF
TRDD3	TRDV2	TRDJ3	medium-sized	TGTGCCTGTGACACCGTGAATGCCGGGGGATACGCGAGGTGGGACACCCGACAGATGTTTTTC	CACDTVNAGGYARWDTRQMFF
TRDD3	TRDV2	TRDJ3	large	TGTGCCTGTGACACCGTTACTGGGGGATACGCCTGGGACACCCGACAGATGTTTTTC	CACDTVTGGYAWDTRQMFF
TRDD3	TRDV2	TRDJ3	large	TGTGCCTGTGACAGAGTGGGACTGGGGATCTCCTTCTCCTGGGACACCCGACAGATGTTTTTC	CACDRVGLGISFSWDTRQMFF
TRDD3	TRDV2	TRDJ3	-	TGTGCCTATGACACAACGGGGGATACCTGGGACACCCGACGGATGTTTTTC	CAYDTTGDTWDTRRMFF
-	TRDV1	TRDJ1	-	TGTGCTCTTGGGGGACTGCGCCGTCCATTTCACCTACTGGTGGCCCCTTCCCCCCCTTTGGATAAACTCATCTTT	CALGGLRRPFHLLVAPSPPLDKLIF
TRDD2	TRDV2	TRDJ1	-	TGTGCCTGTGATCCCCTTCCTAGGTGGACTGACCTCCAATACGCCGCCACACTCATCTTT	CACDPLPRWTDLQYAATLIF
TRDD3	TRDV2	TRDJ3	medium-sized	TGTGCCCGTGACCATGTCATTACTGGGGGATACAACTTTCGCTGGGACACCCGACAGATGTTTTTC	CARDHVITGGYNFRWDTRQMFF
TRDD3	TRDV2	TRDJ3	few	TGTGCCTGTGATCCCATTCCAGTTACTGGGGGATACGAACACTTCTCCTGGGACACCCGACAGATGTTTTTC	CACDPIPVTGGYEHFSWDTRQMFF
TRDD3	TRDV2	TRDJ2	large	TGTGCCTGTGACCTACTGGGGGATTTGACAGCACAACTCTTCTTT	CACDLLGDLTAQLFF
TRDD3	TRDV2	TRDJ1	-	TGTGCCTGTGACCCTCCTCCTACGGGGGATACGAGGGACGGAGAAGTCGGCGATAAACTCATCTTT	CACDPPPTGDTRDGEVGDKLIF
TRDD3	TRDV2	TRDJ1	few	TGTGCCTGTGACGCCGTACTGGGGGATACCCAGGCCAAGCCCGATAAACTCATCTTT	CACDAVLGDTQAKPDKLIF
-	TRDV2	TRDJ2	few	TGTGCCTGTGACCTACTGTGGGATTTTACAGCACAACTCTTCTTT	CACDLLWDFTAQLFF
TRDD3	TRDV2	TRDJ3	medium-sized	TGTGCCTGTGACCTGCTGGGGGACTCCTGGGACACCCGACAGATGTTTTTC	CACDLLGDSWDTRQMFF
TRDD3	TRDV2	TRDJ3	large	TGTGCCTGTGATCATGTACTGGGGGATACCTGGGACACCCGACAGATGTTTTTC	CACDHVLGDTWDTRQMFF
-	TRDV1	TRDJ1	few	TGTGCTCTTGGGGAACTCCCTCCAATGCTTTCTCGGGACCTAACCCGAGGGCGTAAACTCATCTTC	CALGELPPMLSRDLTRGRKLIF
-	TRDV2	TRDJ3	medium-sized	TGTGCCTGTGACACCGTGGGGGCCCCAAGCTCCTGGGACACCCGACAGATGTTTTTC	CACDTVGAPSSWDTRQMFF
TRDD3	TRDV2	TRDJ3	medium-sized	TGTGCCTGTGACATACTGGGGGCCAGCTCCTGGGACACCCGACAGATGTTTTTC	CACDILGASSWDTRQMFF
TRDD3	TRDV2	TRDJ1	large	TGTGCCTGTGACTATTTACTGGGGGACACCGATAAACTCATCTTT	CACDYLLGDTDKLIF
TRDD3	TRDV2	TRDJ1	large	TGTGCCTGTGATCCACTGGGGGACACCGATAAACTCATCTTT	CACDPLGDTDKLIF
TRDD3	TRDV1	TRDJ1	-	TGTGCTCTTGGGGAACCAACCCCTTTTACTGTGGGATACTCGTACACCGATAAACTCATCTTT	CALGEPTPFTVGYSYTDKLIF
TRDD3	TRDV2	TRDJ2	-	TGTGCCTGGGACAGAATGGGGGAGACTGGGACAGCACAAATCTTCTTT	CAWDRMGETGTAQIFF
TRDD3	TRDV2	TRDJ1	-	TGTGCCTGTGACACCGGGAGAATTACTGGGGGATATCCCGATAAACTCATCTTT	CACDTGRITGGYPDKLIF
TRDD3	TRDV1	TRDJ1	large	TGTGCTCTTGGGGAACTCATACCCGGGGGATACCAAGGAACCGATAAACTCATCTTT	CALGELIPGGYQGTDKLIF
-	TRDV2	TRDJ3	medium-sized	TGTGCCTGTGACTCCCTGCCTGGGCAACCCAGCTCCTGGGACACCCGACAGATGTTTTTC	CACDSLPGQPSSWDTRQMFF
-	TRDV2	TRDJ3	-	TGTGCCTGTGACACCGTGACGGGGGGAGAGTCCTGGGAAACCCGACAGATGTTTTTC	CACDTVTGGESWETRQMFF
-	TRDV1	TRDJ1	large	TGTGCTCTTCTATTGGGAAAACTCGTGGGCGATAAACTCATCTTT	CALLLGKLVGDKLIF
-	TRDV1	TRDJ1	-	TGTGCTCTTGGGGAACTAGATACCCTACGATCGGGCCCGGGGAGTAAGGAGTACACCGATAAACTCATCTTT	CALGELDTLRSGPGSKEYTDKLIF
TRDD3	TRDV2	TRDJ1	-	TGTGCCTGTGACGCCGTCGGGGGATACACCGCCAAACTCATCTTT	CACDAVGGYTAKLIF
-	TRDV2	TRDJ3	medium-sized	TGTGCCTGTGACGGGGTGGAAAGCTCCTGGGACACCCGACAGATGTTTTTC	CACDGVESSWDTRQMFF
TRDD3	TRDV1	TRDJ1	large	TGTGCTCTTGGGGAGCACCTCCTTCCTCTTTTGGGGTGGGGGATAAAGGTGTACACCGATAAACTCATCTTT	CALGEHLLPLLGWGIKVYTDKLIF
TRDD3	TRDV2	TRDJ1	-	TGTGCCTGTGACCCCCTCCCCAGGTCTGGGGGATGGCTCATCTTT	CACDPLPRSGGWLIF
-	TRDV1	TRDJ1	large	TGTGCTCTTGGGAGCCACACCGATAAACTCATCTTT	CALGSHTDKLIF
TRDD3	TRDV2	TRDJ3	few	TGTGCCTGTGACGGCCTCCTTGGGGGAGTCAGCTCCTGGGACACCCGAAAGATGTTTTTC	CACDGLLGGVSSWDTRKMFF
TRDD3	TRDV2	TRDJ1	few	TGTGCCTGTGACATACTGGGGGACGCAAACCAATGCACCGATAAACTCATCTTT	CACDILGDANQCTDKLIF
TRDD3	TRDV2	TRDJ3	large	TGTGCCTGTGACACCGGCTGGGGGATCGACTGGGACACCCGACAGATGTTTTTC	CACDTGWGIDWDTRQMFF
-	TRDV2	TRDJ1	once	TGTGCCTGTGACACCCTTTCCTACGAACGACTGGGGGACACCGATAAACTCATCTTT	CACDTLSYERLGDTDKLIF
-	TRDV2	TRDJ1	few	TGTGCCTGTGACGCCGTCGGGGAATATCCCTCCAAACTCATCTTT	CACDAVGEYPSKLIF
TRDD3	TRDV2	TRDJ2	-	TGTGCCTGTGACACGTGGGGGACCACAGAACAACTCTTCTTT	CACDTWGTTEQLFF
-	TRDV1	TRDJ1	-	TGTGCTCTTGGGGAAAGGAACGCCCATGTGGTCACCGATAAACTCATCTTT	CALGERNAHVVTDKLIF
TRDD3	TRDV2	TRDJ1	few	TGTGCCTGTGACTACCTGGGGGAGTACACCGATAAACTCATCTTT	CACDYLGEYTDKLIF
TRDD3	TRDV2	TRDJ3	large	TGTGCCTGTGACGCCCTACTGGGGGATACGACCCCCTGGGACACCCGACAGATGTTTTTC	CACDALLGDTTPWDTRQMFF
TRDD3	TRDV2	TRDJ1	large	TGTGCCTGTGACACCCTGGGGGTCAAAACCGATAAACTCATCTTT	CACDTLGVKTDKLIF
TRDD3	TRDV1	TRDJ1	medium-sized	TGTGCTCTTGGGGAAGTGGCTCGACATATGTGGGGATACCTAATCCCGTACACCGATAAACTCATCTTT	CALGEVARHMWGYLIPYTDKLIF
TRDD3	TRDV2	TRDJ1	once	TGTGCCTGTGACCGTCTCCCCATACTGGGGGATACTGCCACCGATAAACTCATCTTT	CACDRLPILGDTATDKLIF
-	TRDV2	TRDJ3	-	TGTGCCTGTGACGGAACTAGGGGCCCGAGCTCCTGGGACACCCGACAGATGTTTTTC	CACDGTRGPSSWDTRQMFF
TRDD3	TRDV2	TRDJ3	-	TGTGCCTGTGACACAGGTTCTGGGGGAGACTCCTGGGACACCCGACAGATGTTTTTC	CACDTGSGGDSWDTRQMFF
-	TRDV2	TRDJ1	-	TGTGCCTGTGACACCGTCCAGATCTATCGGGTTGAGTCCCTTTTCAGCGCTAAACTCATCTTT	CACDTVQIYRVESLFSAKLIF
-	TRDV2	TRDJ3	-	TGTGCCTGTGACACCGGAAAGAGCTCCTGGGAAACCCGAAAGATGTTCTTC	CACDTGKSSWETRKMFF
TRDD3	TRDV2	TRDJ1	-	TGTGCCTGTGACACCCTACAACCCACGGGGGATACCGATAAACTCATCTTT	CACDTLQPTGDTDKLIF
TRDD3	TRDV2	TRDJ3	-	TGTGCCTGTGATGGGATACTGGGGGACCCCTCCTGGGACACCCGACAGATGTTTTTC	CACDGILGDPSWDTRQMFF
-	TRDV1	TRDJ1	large	TGTGCTCTTGGGGACTGGGGTCCTACGACCGATAAACTCATCTTT	CALGDWGPTTDKLIF
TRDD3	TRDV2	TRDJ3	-	TGTGCCTGTGACTCGCCGGGGGATACGACCTGGGACACCCGACAGATGTTTTTC	CACDSPGDTTWDTRQMFF
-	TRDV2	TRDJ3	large	TGTGCCTGTGACACGGTCTCGAGCTCCTGGGACACCCGACAGATGTTTTTC	CACDTVSSSWDTRQMFF
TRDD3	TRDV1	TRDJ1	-	TGTGCTATTGGGGAACGCAGAACCGGGGGATACAAAGGAACCGATAAAATCATCTTT	CAIGERRTGGYKGTDKIIF
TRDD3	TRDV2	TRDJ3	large	TGTGCCTGTGACACCGTGACTGGGGGATATTCCTGGGACACCCGACAGATGTTTTTC	CACDTVTGGYSWDTRQMFF